The 16 T cell receptor beta chains listed next were all sequenced from one sample in a study of CXCR3-negative and CXCR3-positive naive CD8 T cells. Study-level results: In CXCR3-positive naive cells, the TRB CDR3s were more hydrophobic than in CXCR3-negative naive cells.

All TRB cDNA libraries came from 5' RACE performed with UMI labels. Using the 5' RACE reads, TCRdb records one entry per CDR3 protein without DNA. The ten top clones account for about 0.28%, within a sample of 130,000 to 150,000 distinct CDR3 sequences. These receptors have no identified antigens. Sequenced sample: naive CXCR3+ CD8+ T cells from blood. Subset defined: CD45RO-CCR7+CD27+CD95- naive CD8+ T cells expressing CXCR3 (TNR3+). These receptors were taken from a human donor in good health. Some clones in this sample may be carry-over from other donors' samples.

The CDR3 protein is CSVEGSEGGGRGREETQYF. The rearrangement links TRBV29-1 to TRBJ2-5; TCRdb selects TRBD1, and the lack of DNA leaves this call unchecked. The CDR3 is 19 residues long. Germline CDR1 and CDR2: SQVTM and ANQGSEA.

This chain uses TRBV9 with TRBJ2-3; TCRdb gives TRBD2 as the D gene, but with no DNA this cannot be confirmed. Germline V gene data show CDR1 as SGDLS and CDR2 as YYNGEE. The CDR3 extends over 18 amino acids. The chain's CDR3 is CASSPPSHLAYLADTQYF.

The chain couples TRBV15 to TRBJ2-6; lacking DNA, the TRBD1 call made by TCRdb goes unchecked. CDR1 is LNHNV and CDR2 is YYDKDF in the germline V gene (reference sequence). The CDR3 contains 17 residues. The CDR3 protein is CATGGRSEDSGANVLTF.

The chain carries TRBV5-1 and TRBJ1-2; TCRdb's D gene call, TRBD1, goes unchecked for lack of DNA. Germline V CDR1 and CDR2: SGHRS, YFSETQ. The CDR3 covers 12 residues. This chain's CDR3 is CASSLDRAGYTF. Based on the CDR3 plus reference TRBV5-1 and TRBJ1-2, the full variable domain is KAGVTQTPRYLIKTRGQQVTLSCSPISGHRSVSWYQQTPGQGLQFLFEYFSETQRNKGNFPGRFSGRQFSNSRSEMNVSTLELGDSALYLCASSLDRAGYTFGSGTRLTVV.

This chain's CDR3 is CASSLTDRGYNEQFF. The chain employs TRBV12-3 or TRBV12-4 and TRBJ2-1; TCRdb indicates TRBD1, and absent DNA this call remains unverified. The CDR3 totals 15 residues.

This chain uses TRBV27 with TRBJ2-3; TCRdb gives TRBD1 as the D gene, but with no DNA this cannot be confirmed. The CDR3 has 11 residues. Germline loops: CDR1 MNHEY, CDR2 SMNVEV (reference sequence). CDR3 sequence: CASSSGGTQYF.

The chain uses TRBV5-1 and TRBJ2-1. The CDR3 extends over 14 amino acids. From germline, CDR1 is SGHRS and CDR2 YFSETQ. CDR3 protein: CASSLSTDNNEQFF.

The genes are TRBV29-1 and TRBJ2-7; TCRdb's D gene call, TRBD1, goes unchecked for lack of DNA. In germline, CDR1 is SQVTM, CDR2 ANQGSEA. The CDR3 consists of 13 residues. The CDR3 protein is CSVEQGDTYEQYF.

The V and J genes are TRBV18 and TRBJ2-7; TCRdb proposes TRBD2, but this gene call is untestable without DNA. The CDR3 is made up of 14 amino acids. Per the germline V gene, CDR1 is KGHSH and CDR2 is LQKENI. The chain's CDR3 is CASLPGDYLYEQYF.

The chain links TRBV4-2 to TRBJ1-2. The CDR3 is made up of 14 amino acids. The germline gives CDR1 LGHNA, CDR2 YNFKEQ. This CDR3 reads CASSQGTENYGYTF.

The rearrangement uses TRBV4-3 and TRBJ2-7; without DNA, the TCRdb call of TRBD2 cannot be checked. The CDR3 spans 18 residues. Germline CDR1 and CDR2: LGHNA and YSLEER. The CDR3 sequence is CASSQGGLAGKIAYEQYF.

The chain combines TRBV6-5 with TRBJ2-3. This CDR3 has 15 amino acids. The germline V gene has CDR1 MNHEY and CDR2 SVGAGI. This CDR3 reads CASSYAVRSTDTQYF.

This chain joins TRBV7-9 and TRBJ2-1; TCRdb's D call, TRBD2, is unchecked because there is no DNA. The CDR3 sequence is 15 residues long. CDR1 is SEHNR and CDR2 is FQNEAQ in the germline V gene (reference sequence). The CDR3: CASSLVASVYNEQFF.

The chain uses TRBV7-8 and TRBJ2-7; TCRdb's D gene call, TRBD1, goes unchecked for lack of DNA. Per the germline V gene, CDR1 is SGHVS and CDR2 is FQNEAQ. This CDR3 comprises 15 residues. The CDR3 loop is CASSLTEGFFYEQYF.

The chain is built from TRBV15 and TRBJ2-1. CDR1 is LNHNV and CDR2 is YYDKDF in the germline V gene (reference sequence). The CDR3 extends over 14 amino acids. CDR3 in amino acids: CATSSIGAHNEQFF.

The rearrangement links TRBV28 to TRBJ2-7; TCRdb calls TRBD1, which cannot be checked without DNA. Germline-derived CDR1 and CDR2 are MDHEN and SYDVKM. The CDR3 spans 12 residues. CDR3 region: CASSWGAYEQYF.